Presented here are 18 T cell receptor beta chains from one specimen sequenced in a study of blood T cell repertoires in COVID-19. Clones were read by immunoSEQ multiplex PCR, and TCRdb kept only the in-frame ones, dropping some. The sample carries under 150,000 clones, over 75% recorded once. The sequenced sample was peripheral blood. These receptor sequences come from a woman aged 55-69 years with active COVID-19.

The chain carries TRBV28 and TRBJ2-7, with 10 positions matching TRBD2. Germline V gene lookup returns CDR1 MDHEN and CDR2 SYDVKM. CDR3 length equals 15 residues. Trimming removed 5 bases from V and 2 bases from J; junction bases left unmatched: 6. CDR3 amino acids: CASSRELAGTYEQYF. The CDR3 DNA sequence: TGTGCCAGCAGTCGGGAACTAGCGGGAACCTACGAGCAGTACTTC.

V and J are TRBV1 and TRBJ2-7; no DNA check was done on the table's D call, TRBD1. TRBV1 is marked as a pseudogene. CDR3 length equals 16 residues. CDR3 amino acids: CTSSQYTPGQFYEQYF. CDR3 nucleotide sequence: TGCACCAGCAGCCAATACACCCCGGGACAGTTCTACGAGCAGTACTTC.

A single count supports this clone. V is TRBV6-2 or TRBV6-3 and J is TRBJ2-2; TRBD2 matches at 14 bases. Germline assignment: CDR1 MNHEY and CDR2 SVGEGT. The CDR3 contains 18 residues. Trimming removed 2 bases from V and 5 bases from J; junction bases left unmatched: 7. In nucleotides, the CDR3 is TGTGCCAGCAGTTACGAGGGGGGACTAGCGGGAGTGACCGGGGAGCTGTTTTTT. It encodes CASSYEGGLAGVTGELFF.

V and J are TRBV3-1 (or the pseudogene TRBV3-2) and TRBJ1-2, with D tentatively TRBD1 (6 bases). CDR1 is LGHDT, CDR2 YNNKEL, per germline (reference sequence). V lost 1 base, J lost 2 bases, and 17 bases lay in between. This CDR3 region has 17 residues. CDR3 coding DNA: TGTGCCAGCAGCCAAGGGGGTGACAGGTCTCCGAACTATGGCTACACCTTC. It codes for CASSQGGDRSPNYGYTF.

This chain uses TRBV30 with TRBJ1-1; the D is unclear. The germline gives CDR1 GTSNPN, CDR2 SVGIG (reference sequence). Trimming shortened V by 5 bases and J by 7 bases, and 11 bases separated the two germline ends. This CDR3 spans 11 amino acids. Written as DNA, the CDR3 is TGTGCCTGGGAGCGGGGTGATGAAGCTTTCTTT. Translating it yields CAWERGDEAFF.

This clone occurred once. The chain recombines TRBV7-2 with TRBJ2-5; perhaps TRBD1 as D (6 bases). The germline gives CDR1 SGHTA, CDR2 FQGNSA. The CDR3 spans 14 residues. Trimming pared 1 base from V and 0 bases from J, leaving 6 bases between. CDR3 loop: CASSLGTDQETQYF. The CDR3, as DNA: TGTGCCAGCAGCTTAGGGACAGACCAAGAGACCCAGTACTTC. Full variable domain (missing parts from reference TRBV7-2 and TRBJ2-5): GAGVSQSPSNKVTEKGKDVELRCDPISGHTALYWYRQSLGQGLEFLIYFQGNSAPDKSGLPSDRFSAERTGGSVSTLTIQRTQQEDSAVYLCASSLGTDQETQYFGPGTRLLVL.

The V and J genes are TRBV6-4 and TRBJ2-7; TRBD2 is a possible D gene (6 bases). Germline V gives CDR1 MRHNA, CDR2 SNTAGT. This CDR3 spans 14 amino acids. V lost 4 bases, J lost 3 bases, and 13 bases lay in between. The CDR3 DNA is TGTGCCAGCAGTGCGGAGGAGGGTAGCTACGAGCAGTACTTC. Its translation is CASSAEEGSYEQYF.

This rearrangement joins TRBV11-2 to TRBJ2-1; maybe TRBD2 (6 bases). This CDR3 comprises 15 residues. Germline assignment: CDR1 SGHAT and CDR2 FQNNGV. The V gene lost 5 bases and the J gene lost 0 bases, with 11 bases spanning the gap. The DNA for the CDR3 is TGTGCCAGCAGCCTAGGGAGGAGCTCCTACAATGAGCAGTTCTTC. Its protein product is CASSLGRSSYNEQFF.

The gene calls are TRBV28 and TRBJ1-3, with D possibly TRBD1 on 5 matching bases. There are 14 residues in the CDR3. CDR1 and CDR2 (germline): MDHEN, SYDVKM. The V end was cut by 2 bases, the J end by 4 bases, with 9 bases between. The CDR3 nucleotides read TGTGCCAGCAGTTTAGGGGGGAGAGGAAACACCATATATTTT. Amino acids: CASSLGGRGNTIYF. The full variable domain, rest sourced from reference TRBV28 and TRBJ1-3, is DVKVTQSSRYLVKRTGEKVFLECVQDMDHENMFWYRQDPGLGLRLIYFSYDVKMKEKGDIPEGYSVSREKKERFSLILESASTNQTSMYLCASSLGGRGNTIYFGEGSWLTVV.

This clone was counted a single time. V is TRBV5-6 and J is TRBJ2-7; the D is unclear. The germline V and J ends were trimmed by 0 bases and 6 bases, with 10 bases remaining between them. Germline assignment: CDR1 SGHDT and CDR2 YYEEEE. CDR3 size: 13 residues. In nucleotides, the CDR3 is TGTGCCAGCAGCTTGGGACTGGTAAGCGAGCAGTACTTC. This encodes CASSLGLVSEQYF.

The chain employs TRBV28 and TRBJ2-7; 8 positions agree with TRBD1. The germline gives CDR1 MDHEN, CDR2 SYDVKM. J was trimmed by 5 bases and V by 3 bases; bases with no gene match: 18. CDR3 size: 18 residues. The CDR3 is CASSFPPVTGVSGDEQYF. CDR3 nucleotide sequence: TGTGCCAGCAGTTTTCCCCCCGTGACAGGGGTTTCGGGGGACGAGCAGTACTTC.

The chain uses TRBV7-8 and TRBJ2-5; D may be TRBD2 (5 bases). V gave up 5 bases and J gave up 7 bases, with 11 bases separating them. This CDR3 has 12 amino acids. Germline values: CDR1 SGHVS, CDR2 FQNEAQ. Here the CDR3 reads CASSLGERTQYF. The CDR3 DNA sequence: TGTGCCAGCAGCCTCGGGGAGAGGACCCAGTACTTC.

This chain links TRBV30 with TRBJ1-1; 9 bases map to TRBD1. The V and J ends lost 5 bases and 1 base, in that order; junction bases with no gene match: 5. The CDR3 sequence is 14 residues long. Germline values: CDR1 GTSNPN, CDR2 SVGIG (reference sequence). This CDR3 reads CAWGQGLQNTEAFF. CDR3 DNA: TGTGCCTGGGGACAGGGGCTACAGAACACTGAAGCTTTCTTT.

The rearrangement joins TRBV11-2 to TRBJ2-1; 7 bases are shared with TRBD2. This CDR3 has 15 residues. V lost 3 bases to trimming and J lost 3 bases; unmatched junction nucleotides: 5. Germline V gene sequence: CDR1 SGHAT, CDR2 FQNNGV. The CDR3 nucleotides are TGTGCCAGCAGCTTTTTGGGGACTAACTACAATGAGCAGTTCTTC. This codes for CASSFLGTNYNEQFF.

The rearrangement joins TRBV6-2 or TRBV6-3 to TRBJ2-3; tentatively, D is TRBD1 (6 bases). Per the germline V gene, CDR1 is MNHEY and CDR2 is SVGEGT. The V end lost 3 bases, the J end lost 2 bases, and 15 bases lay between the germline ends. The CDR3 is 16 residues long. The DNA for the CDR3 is TGTGCCAGCAGTTATATCAGGCAGGGGATCACAGATACGCAGTATTTT. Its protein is CASSYIRQGITDTQYF.

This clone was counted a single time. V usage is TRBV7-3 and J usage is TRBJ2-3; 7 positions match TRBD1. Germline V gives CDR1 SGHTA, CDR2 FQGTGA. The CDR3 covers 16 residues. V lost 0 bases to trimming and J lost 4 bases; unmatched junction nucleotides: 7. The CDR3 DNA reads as TGTGCCAGCAGCTTAACGAGCCAGGGGGTTGCAGATACGCAGTATTTT. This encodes CASSLTSQGVADTQYF.

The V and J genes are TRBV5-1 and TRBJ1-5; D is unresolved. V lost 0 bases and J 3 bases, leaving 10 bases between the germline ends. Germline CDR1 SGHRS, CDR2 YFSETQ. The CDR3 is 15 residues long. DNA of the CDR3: TGCGCCAGCAGCTTGGTGGCAGGCCTCAATCAGCCCCAGCATTTT. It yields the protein CASSLVAGLNQPQHF.

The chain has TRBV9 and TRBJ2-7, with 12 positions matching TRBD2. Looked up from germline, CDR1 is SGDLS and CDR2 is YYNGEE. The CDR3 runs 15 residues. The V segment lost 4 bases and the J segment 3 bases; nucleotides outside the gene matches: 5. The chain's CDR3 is CASSRTSGTFYEQYF. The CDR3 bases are TGTGCCAGCAGCCGGACTAGCGGGACCTTCTACGAGCAGTACTTC. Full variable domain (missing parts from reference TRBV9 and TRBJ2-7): DSGVTQTPKHLITATGQRVTLRCSPRSGDLSVYWYQQSLDQGLQFLIQYYNGEERAKGNILERFSAQQFPDLHSELNLSSLELGDSALYFCASSRTSGTFYEQYFGPGTRLTVT.